This T cell receptor beta chain came from a study of cytomegalovirus exposure and HLA in healthy donors. Study-level results: In a later analysis, a genetic analysis reported fewer productive-TCR N-insertions in an Asian-associated ancestry cluster than the cohort average.

V lost 3 bases and J lost 4, with 3 bases in between. The CDR3 covers 11 residues. The germline CDR1 and CDR2 sequences are SEHNR and FQNEAQ (reference sequence). The PCR contained 60 Vbeta and 13 Jbeta primers. Per the study methods: In a later analysis, the count reached 75 million to 90 million unique TCR beta chains, with approximately 10 million shared. The table came from immunoSEQ multiplex PCR; TCRdb's copy has only in-frame clones and leaves some out. V and J calls and clone size are given by that table; D and trimming were obtained from the DNA. Of around 80,000 clones listed, roughly 65% are singletons. Concerning this clone itself: Its antigen remains unidentified.

Source material: PBMCs. The clonotype was recovered from a male donor in good health and CMV-seropositive. The chain combines TRBV7-9 with TRBJ2-5, with D unresolved. This CDR3 is CASSFRETQYF. DNA for the CDR3: TGTGCCAGCAGCTTCCGAGAGACCCAGTACTTC.